The 9 T cell receptor beta chains reported below all come from one sample, sequenced in a study of siplizumab effects on memory and regulatory T cells. The method was immunoSEQ multiplex PCR; TCRdb's version includes in-frame clones alone and lacks a portion of them. The table has tens of thousands of clones, 93% seen once; the top ten hold 6% to 7%. The sequenced sample consisted of CD8+ T cells sorted from blood. These receptor sequences come from a human donor in good health.

The chain couples TRBV6-1 to TRBJ2-1; TRBD2 matches 12 bases. This CDR3 spans 16 amino acids. Unmatched junction bases numbered 5, after V lost 4 bases and J lost 4 bases. Germline assignment: CDR1 MNHNS and CDR2 SASEGT. DNA of the CDR3: TGTGCCAGCAGTGGGACTAGCGGGAAGGCTTACAATGAGCAGTTCTTC. Translated: CASSGTSGKAYNEQFF.

The chain joins TRBV2 to TRBJ2-7; TRBD1 or TRBD2 may be the D gene (5 bases each). Germline-derived CDR1 and CDR2 are SNHLY and FYNNEI. The CDR3 loop spans 13 amino acids. V was shortened by 8 bases and J by 2 bases, with 13 bases between the two germline ends. CDR3 residues: CASLGEFPYEQYF. The CDR3, as DNA: TGTGCCAGCTTGGGGGAATTTCCCTACGAGCAGTACTTC.

The gene calls are TRBV4-2 and TRBJ2-2; 11 nucleotides line up with TRBD2. Germline loops: CDR1 LGHNA, CDR2 YNFKEQ. The CDR3 is 16 amino acids. V shed 0 bases, J shed 4 bases, and the junction held 1 base outside the gene matches. The CDR3 nucleotides are TGTGCCAGCAGCCAAGATAGCGGGGGGGCCACCGGGGAGCTGTTTTTT. Translating gives CASSQDSGGATGELFF.

The chain joins TRBV9 to TRBJ1-3, with D possibly matching TRBD1 (5 bases). Germline lookup yields CDR1 SGDLS and CDR2 YYNGEE. V was trimmed by 3 bases and J by 4 bases, leaving 14 bases between them. The CDR3 loop spans 15 amino acids. CDR3 region: CASSAGAGTGNTIYF. CDR3 bases: TGTGCCAGCAGCGCCGGGGCAGGGACGGGAAACACCATATATTTT.

Details on this clone: This sample also contains other DNA sequences that code for the same CDR3. This sequence joins TRBV9 and TRBJ2-1, with D uncertain. The CDR3 has 13 amino acids. V gave up 3 bases and J gave up 1 base, with 5 bases separating them. Germline loops: CDR1 SGDLS, CDR2 YYNGEE. CDR3 bases: TGTGCCAGCAGCGAAGGTTCCTACAATGAGCAGTTCTTC. Amino acid sequence: CASSEGSYNEQFF.

V and J are TRBV6-5 and TRBJ2-1; unclear D gene. The CDR3 totals 10 residues. Germline CDR1 MNHEY, CDR2 SVGAGI. V was pared by 8 bases and J by 7 bases, with 6 bases between. CDR3 DNA sequence: TGTGCCAGCGGGCTAAATGAGCAGTTCTTC. Amino acids: CASGLNEQFF.

This chain links TRBV5-1 with TRBJ1-4, with 7 bases aligning to TRBD1. V gave up 4 bases and J gave up 8 bases; unmatched junction bases: 2. This CDR3 is built from 12 residues. Per the germline V gene, CDR1 is SGHRS and CDR2 is YFSETQ. The CDR3 loop reads CASSPDREKLFF. The CDR3 nucleotides read TGCGCCAGCAGCCCGGACAGGGAAAAACTGTTTTTT.

The CDR3 DNA is TGTGCCAGCAGCTTAGGGACTAGCGGGAGGCGGGAGACCCAGTACTTC. It is translated as CASSLGTSGRRETQYF. The chain has TRBV7-2 and TRBJ2-5; 14 positions match TRBD2. V shed 1 base, J shed 5 bases, and the junction held 3 bases outside the gene matches. The length of the CDR3 is 16 residues. CDR1 is SGHTA and CDR2 is FQGNSA in the germline V gene.

V is TRBV7-6 and J is TRBJ1-1; no clear D. Germline assignment: CDR1 SGHVS and CDR2 FNYEAQ. CDR3 size: 16 residues. The V gene lost 0 bases and the J gene lost 6 bases, with 17 bases spanning the gap. Here the CDR3 reads CASSLAGPGAYAEAFF. DNA of the CDR3: TGTGCCAGCAGCTTAGCAGGGCCGGGAGCGTACGCTGAAGCTTTCTTT. Looking up the rest from reference TRBV7-6 and TRBJ1-1 gives the full variable domain: GAGVSQSPRYKVTKRGQDVALRCDPISGHVSLYWYRQALGQGPEFLTYFNYEAQQDKSGLPNDRFSAERPEGSISTLTIQRTEQRDSAMYRCASSLAGPGAYAEAFFGQGTRLTVV.